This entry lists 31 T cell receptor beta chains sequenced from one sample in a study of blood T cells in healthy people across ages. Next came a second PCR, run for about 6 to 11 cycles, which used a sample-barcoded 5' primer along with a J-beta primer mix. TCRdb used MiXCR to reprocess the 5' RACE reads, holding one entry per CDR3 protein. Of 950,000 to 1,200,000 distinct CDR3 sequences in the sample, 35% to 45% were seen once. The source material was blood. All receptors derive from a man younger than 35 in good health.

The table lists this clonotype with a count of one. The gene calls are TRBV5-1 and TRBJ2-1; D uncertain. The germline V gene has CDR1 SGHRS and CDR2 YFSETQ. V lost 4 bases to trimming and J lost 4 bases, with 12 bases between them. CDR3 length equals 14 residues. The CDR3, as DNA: TGCGCCAGCAGCCCCACCCAGAATTACAATGAGCAGTTCTTC. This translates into CASSPTQNYNEQFF.

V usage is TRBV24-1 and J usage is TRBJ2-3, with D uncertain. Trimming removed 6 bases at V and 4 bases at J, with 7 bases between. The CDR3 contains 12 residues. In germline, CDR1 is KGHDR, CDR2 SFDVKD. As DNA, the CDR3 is TGTGCCACCAGTTCTCCAGCAGATACGCAGTATTTT. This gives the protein CATSSPADTQYF.

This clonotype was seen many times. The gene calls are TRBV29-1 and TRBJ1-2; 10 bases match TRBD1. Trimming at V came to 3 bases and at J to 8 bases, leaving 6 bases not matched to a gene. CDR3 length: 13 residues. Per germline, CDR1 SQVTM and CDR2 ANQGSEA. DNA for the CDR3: TGCAGCGTTGATGAGGACAGGGGGAAAGGCTACACCTTC. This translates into CSVDEDRGKGYTF.

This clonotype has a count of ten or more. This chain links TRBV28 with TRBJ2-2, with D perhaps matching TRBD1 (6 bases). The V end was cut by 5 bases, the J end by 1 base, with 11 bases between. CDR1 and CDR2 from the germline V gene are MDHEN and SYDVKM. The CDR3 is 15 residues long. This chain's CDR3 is CASSQRTENTGELFF. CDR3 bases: TGTGCCAGCAGTCAAAGGACAGAGAACACCGGGGAGCTGTTTTTT.

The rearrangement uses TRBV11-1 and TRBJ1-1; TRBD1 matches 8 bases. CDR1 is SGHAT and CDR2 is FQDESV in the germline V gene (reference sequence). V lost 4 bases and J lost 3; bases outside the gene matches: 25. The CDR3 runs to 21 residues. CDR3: CASSSGRFRGRTGKRDTEAFF. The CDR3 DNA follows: TGTGCCAGCAGCTCAGGGCGGTTCAGAGGTAGGACAGGGAAGAGGGACACTGAAGCTTTCTTT.

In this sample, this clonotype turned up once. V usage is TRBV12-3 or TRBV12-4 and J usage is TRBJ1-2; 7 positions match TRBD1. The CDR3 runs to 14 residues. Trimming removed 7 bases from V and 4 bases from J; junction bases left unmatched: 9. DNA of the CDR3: TGTGCCAGCACCCTAACAGGGGTCGGCTATGGCTACACCTTC. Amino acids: CASTLTGVGYGYTF.

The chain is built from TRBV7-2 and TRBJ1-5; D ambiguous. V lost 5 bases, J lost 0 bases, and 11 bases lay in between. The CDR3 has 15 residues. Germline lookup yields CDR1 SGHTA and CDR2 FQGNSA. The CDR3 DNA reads TGTGCCAGCAGCCTAGTGACGGGTAGCAATCAGCCCCAGCATTTT. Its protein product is CASSLVTGSNQPQHF. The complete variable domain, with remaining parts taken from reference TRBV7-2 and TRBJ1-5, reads GAGVSQSPSNKVTEKGKDVELRCDPISGHTALYWYRQSLGQGLEFLIYFQGNSAPDKSGLPSDRFSAERTGGSVSTLTIQRTQQEDSAVYLCASSLVTGSNQPQHFGDGTRLSIL.

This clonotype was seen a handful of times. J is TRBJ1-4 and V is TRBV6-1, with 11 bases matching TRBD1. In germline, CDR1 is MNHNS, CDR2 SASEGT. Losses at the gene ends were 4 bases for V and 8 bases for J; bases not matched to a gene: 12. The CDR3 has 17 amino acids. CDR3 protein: CASSAGTGGYAGEKLFF. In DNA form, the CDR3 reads TGTGCCAGCAGTGCCGGGACAGGGGGATACGCGGGAGAAAAACTGTTTTTT.

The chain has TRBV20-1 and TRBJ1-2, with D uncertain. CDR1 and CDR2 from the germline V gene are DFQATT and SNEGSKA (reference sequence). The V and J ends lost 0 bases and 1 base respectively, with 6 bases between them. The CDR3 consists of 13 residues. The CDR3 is CSAREGSNYGYTF. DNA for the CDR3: TGCAGTGCTAGAGAGGGAAGTAACTATGGCTACACCTTC.

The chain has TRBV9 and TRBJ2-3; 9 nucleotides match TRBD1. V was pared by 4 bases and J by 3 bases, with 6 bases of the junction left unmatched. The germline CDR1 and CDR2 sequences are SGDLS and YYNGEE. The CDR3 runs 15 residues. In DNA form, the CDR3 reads TGTGCCAGCAGCACTTGGGACAGGGAAACAGATACGCAGTATTTT. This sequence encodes CASSTWDRETDTQYF.

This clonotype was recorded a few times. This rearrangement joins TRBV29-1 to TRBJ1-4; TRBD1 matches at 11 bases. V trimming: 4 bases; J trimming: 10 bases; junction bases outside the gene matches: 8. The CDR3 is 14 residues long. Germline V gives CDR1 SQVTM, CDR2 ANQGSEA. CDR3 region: CSVVRDRGTGKLFF. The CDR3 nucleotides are TGCAGCGTTGTGCGGGACAGGGGGACTGGAAAACTGTTTTTT.

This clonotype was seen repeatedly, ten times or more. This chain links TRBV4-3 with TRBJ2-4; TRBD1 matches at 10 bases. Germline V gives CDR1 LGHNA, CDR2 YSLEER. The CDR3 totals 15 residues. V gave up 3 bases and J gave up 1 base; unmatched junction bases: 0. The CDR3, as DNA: TGCGCCAGCAGCCAGGGACAGGGGGCCAAAAACATTCAGTACTTC. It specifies CASSQGQGAKNIQYF.

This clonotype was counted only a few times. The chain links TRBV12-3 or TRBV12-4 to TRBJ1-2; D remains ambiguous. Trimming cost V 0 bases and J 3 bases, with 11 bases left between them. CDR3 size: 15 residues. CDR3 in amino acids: CASSLANLHDYGYTF. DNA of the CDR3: TGTGCCAGCAGTTTAGCGAATCTACATGACTATGGCTACACCTTC.

Written as DNA, the CDR3 is TGTGCCAGCAGTTACCGGACCGGGGGCAACAATGAGCAGTTCTTC. This translates into CASSYRTGGNNEQFF. V and J are TRBV6-2 or TRBV6-3 and TRBJ2-1, with D possibly called TRBD1 or TRBD2 (6 bases each). Trimming took off 2 bases at V and 5 bases at J, with 13 bases between the two ends. The CDR3 covers 15 residues. Germline values: CDR1 MNHEY, CDR2 SVGEGT.

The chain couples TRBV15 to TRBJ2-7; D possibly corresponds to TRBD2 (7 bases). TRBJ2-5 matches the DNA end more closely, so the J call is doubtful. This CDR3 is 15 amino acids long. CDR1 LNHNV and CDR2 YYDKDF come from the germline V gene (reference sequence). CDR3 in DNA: TGTGCCACCAGCAGAGGGGGGGGCCGGTTTGAGACCCAGTACTTC. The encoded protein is CATSRGGGRFETQYF.

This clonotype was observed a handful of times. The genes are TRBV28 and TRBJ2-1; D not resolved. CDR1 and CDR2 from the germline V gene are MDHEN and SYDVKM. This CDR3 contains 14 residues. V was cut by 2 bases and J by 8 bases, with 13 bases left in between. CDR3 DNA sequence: TGTGCCAGCAGTTTAATGGAGAGGCTCTATGAGCAGTTCTTC. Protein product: CASSLMERLYEQFF.

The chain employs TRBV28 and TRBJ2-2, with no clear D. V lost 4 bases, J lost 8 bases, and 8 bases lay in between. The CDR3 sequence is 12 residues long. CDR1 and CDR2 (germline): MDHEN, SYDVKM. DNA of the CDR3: TGTGCCAGCAGTTCCCCAGAGGGGGAGCTGTTTTTT. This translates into CASSSPEGELFF.

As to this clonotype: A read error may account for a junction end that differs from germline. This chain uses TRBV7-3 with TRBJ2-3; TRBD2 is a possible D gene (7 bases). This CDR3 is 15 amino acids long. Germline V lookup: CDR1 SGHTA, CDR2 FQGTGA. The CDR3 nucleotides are TGTGCCTGCAGCTTCAAGGGGGGGGTCCCAGATACGCAGTATTTT. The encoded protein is CACSFKGGVPDTQYF.

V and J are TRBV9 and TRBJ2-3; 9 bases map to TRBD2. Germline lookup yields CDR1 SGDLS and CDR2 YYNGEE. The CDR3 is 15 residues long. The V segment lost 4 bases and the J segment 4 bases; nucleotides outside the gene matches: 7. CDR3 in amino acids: CASSLSGGGADTQYF. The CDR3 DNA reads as TGTGCCAGCAGCCTTAGCGGGGGTGGGGCAGATACGCAGTATTTT.

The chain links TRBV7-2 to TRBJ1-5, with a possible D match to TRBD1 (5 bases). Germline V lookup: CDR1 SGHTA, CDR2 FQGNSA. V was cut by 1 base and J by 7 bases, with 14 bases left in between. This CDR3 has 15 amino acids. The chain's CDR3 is CASSLDEGIGQPQHF. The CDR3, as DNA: TGTGCCAGCAGCTTAGACGAGGGGATCGGACAGCCCCAGCATTTT. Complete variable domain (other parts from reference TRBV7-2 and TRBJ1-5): GAGVSQSPSNKVTEKGKDVELRCDPISGHTALYWYRQSLGQGLEFLIYFQGNSAPDKSGLPSDRFSAERTGGSVSTLTIQRTQQEDSAVYLCASSLDEGIGQPQHFGDGTRLSIL.

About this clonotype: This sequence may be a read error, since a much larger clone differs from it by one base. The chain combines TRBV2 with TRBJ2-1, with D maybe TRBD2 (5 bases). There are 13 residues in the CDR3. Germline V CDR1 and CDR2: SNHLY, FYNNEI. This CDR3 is CATSYSSYNERFF. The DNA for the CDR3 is TGTGCCACTAGCTATAGCTCCTACAATGAGCGGTTCTTC.

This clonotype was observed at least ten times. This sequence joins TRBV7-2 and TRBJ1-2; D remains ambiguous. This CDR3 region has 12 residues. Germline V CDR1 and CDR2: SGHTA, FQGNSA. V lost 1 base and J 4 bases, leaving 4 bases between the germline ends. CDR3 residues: CASSLDSYGYTF. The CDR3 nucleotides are TGTGCCAGCAGCTTAGACAGCTATGGCTACACCTTC. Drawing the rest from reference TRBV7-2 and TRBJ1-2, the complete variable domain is GAGVSQSPSNKVTEKGKDVELRCDPISGHTALYWYRQSLGQGLEFLIYFQGNSAPDKSGLPSDRFSAERTGGSVSTLTIQRTQQEDSAVYLCASSLDSYGYTFGSGTRLTVV.

CDR3 sequence (DNA): TGTGCCAGCAGTACCAAGACAGGGTACGGGAGAAAACTGTTTTTT. Translating it yields CASSTKTGYGRKLFF. The V call is TRBV6-5, the J call TRBJ1-4, with TRBD1 matching 7 bases. Per germline, CDR1 MNHEY and CDR2 SVGAGI. There are 15 residues in the CDR3. V shed 5 bases, J shed 10 bases, and the junction held 13 bases outside the gene matches.

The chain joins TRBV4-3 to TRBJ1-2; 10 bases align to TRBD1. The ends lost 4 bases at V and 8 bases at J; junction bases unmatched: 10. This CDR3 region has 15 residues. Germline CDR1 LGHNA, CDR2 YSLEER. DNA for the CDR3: TGCGCCAGCAGCCGATTCCCCCGGACAGGGGGGGGCTACACCTTC. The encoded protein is CASSRFPRTGGGYTF.

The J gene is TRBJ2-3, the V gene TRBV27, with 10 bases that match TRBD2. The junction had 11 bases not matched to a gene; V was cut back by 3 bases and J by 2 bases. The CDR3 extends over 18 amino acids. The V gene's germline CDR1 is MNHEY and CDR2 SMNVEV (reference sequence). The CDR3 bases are TGTGCCAGCAGTTTCTCATTTGGAGCGGGGGGGATCACAGATACGCAGTATTTT. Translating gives CASSFSFGAGGITDTQYF.

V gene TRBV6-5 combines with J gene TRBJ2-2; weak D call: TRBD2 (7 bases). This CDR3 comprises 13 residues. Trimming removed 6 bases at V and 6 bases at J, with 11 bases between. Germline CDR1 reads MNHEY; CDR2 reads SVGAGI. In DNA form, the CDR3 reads TGTGCCAGCAGATTAGGGGGGGCCGGGGAGCTGTTTTTT. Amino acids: CASRLGGAGELFF.

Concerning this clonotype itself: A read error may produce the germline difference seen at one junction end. The CDR3 protein is CANSLVKQGVWGSNQPQHF. CDR3 nucleotides: TGTGCCAACAGCTTAGTGAAACAGGGAGTTTGGGGTAGCAATCAGCCCCAGCATTTT. This chain connects TRBV7-8 to TRBJ1-5, with D maybe TRBD1 (6 bases). This CDR3 region has 19 residues. Looked up from germline, CDR1 is SGHVS and CDR2 is FQNEAQ.

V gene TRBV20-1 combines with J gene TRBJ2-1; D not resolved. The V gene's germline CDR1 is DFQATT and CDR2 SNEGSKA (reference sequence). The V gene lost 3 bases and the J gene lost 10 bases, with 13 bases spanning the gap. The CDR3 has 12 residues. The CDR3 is CSARQDGYEQFF. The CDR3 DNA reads TGCAGTGCTAGGCAGGACGGCTACGAGCAGTTCTTC.

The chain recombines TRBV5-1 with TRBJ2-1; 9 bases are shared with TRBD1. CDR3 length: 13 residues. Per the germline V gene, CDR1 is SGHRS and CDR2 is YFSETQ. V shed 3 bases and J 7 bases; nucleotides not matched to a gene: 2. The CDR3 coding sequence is TGCGCCAGCAGCTGGACAGGGGTTAATGAGCAGTTCTTC. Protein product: CASSWTGVNEQFF.

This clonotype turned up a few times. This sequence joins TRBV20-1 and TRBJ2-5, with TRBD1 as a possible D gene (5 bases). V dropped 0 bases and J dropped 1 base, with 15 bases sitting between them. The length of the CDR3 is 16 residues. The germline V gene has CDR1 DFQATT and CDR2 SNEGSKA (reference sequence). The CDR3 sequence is CSAREGLGQFQETQYF. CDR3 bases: TGCAGTGCTAGAGAGGGGTTGGGGCAGTTCCAAGAGACCCAGTACTTC.

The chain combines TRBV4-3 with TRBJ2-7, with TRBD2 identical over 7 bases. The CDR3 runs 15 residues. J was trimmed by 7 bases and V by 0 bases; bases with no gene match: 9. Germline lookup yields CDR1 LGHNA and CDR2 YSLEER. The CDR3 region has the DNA TGCGCCAGCAGCCAAGATAGCGGGTCTGACAATGAGCAGTACTTC. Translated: CASSQDSGSDNEQYF.